The following is a T cell receptor (beta chain) sequence with its context. The method was immunoSEQ multiplex PCR; TCRdb's version includes in-frame clones alone and lacks a portion of them. The sample records about 410,000 clones, about 88% being singletons. These data belong to a study of Ad26.COV2.S vaccination and SARS-CoV-2 variants. Described treatment: approximately 18 received Ad26.COV2.S at low or high dose, single or two shots; roughly five received placebo; per-sample allocation not given. The study sampled participants on day 63 after the first vaccine or placebo injection. Sequencing used peripheral blood, obtained in a trial of Ad26.COV2.S vaccine versus placebo. This receptor was taken from a person aged 18-65 years who received the Ad26.COV2.S COVID-19 vaccine or a placebo.

In nucleotides, the CDR3 is TGTGCCAGCAGCTTAATGGGGACAGGCGGTTGGGAGACCCAGTACTTC. Its protein product is CASSLMGTGGWETQYF. The rearrangement uses TRBV7-3 and TRBJ2-5; 8 bases map to TRBD1. The CDR3 spans 16 residues. CDR1 is SGHTA and CDR2 is FQGTGA in the germline V gene. The ends lost 1 base at V and 5 bases at J; junction bases unmatched: 9.